The TCR beta chain described here comes from a study of blood T cell repertoires in COVID-19. Study-level background: Spain, Italy and the United States supplied samples that represented acute and convalescent COVID-19. In each case, the material was cDNA or gDNA derived from T cells, B-cell-depleted T cells, or PBMCs.

There are 15 residues in the CDR3. The junction had 7 bases not matched to a gene; V was cut back by 0 bases and J by 5 bases. Germline V gene sequence: CDR1 SGDLS, CDR2 YYNGEE. TCRdb keeps only in-frame clones here, not all; method: immunoSEQ multiplex PCR. The profile shows about 76,000 clones, roughly 80% of them singletons. The sequence derives from a woman in her fifties or sixties with acute or convalescent COVID-19. The V gene is TRBV9, the J gene TRBJ2-5; TRBD2 agrees at 7 bases. Source material: peripheral blood. The CDR3 loop is CASSVDVGREETQYF. CDR3 coding DNA: TGTGCCAGCAGCGTAGACGTAGGGAGGGAGGAGACCCAGTACTTC.